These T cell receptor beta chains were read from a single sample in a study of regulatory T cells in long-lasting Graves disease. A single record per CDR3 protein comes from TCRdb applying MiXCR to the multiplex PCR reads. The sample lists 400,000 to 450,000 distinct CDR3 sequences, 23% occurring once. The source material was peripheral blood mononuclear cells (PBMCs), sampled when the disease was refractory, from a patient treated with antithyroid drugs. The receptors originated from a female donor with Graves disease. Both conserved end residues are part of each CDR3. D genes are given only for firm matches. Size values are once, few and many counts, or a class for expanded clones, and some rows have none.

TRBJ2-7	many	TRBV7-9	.	TGTGCCAGCAGCTTAGCAGTGGGTAGCTCCTACGAGCAGTACTTC	CASSLAVGSSYEQYF
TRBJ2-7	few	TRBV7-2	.	TGTGCCAGCAGCCCCGGACGGGGCTACGAGCAGTACTTC	CASSPGRGYEQYF
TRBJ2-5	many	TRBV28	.	TGTGCCAGCAGCACAGGGACCCACGGAGGGGGATACGGGGAGACCCAGTACTTC	CASSTGTHGGGYGETQYF
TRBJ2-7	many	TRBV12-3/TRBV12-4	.	TGTGCCAGCAGTTTAGGGGACGCTTTGGGGGGCGAGCAGTACTTC	CASSLGDALGGEQYF
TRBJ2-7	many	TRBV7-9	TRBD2	TGTGCCAGCAGCTTAGGCGTGGCTAGCGGGAACTACGAGCAGTACTTC	CASSLGVASGNYEQYF
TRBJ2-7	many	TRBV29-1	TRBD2	TGCAGCGCCCATACAGGACTAGCGGGAGATGGCGAGCAGTACTTC	CSAHTGLAGDGEQYF
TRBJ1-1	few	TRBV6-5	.	TGTGCCAGCAGTTATAATCAGGGGAACACTGAAGCTTTCTTT	CASSYNQGNTEAFF
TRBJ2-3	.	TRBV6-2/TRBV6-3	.	TGTGCCAGCAGTTACTCCAGGCCTCTCGATACGCAGTATTTT	CASSYSRPLDTQYF
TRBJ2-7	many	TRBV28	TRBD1	TGTGCCAGCAGTATTCCACAGGGGTCATATTCCTACGAGCAGTACTTC	CASSIPQGSYSYEQYF
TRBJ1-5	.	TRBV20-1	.	TGCAGTGCTAGTTGGGGAGTTAGCAATCAGCCCCAGCATTTT	CSASWGVSNQPQHF
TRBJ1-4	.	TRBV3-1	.	TGTGCCAGCAGCCAGCGGGGGAGTAATGAAAAACTGTTTTTT	CASSQRGSNEKLFF
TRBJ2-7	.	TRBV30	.	TGTGCCTGGAGTGTAAGAGGCGGGACTGACTCCTACGAGCAGTACTTC	CAWSVRGGTDSYEQYF
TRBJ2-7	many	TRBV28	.	TGTGCCAGCAGCCCCCCTTTAGTAGCTGCGAGAGACGAGCAGTACTTC	CASSPPLVAARDEQYF
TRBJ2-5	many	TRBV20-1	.	TGCAGTGCCCAACATATAGCGGAACAAGAGACCCAGTACTTC	CSAQHIAEQETQYF
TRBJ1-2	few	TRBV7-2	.	TGTGCCAGCAGCTTACGGGACAAATCCGGCTACACCTTC	CASSLRDKSGYTF
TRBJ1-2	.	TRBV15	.	TGTGCCATTGACAAGCCGGGGGGGAAGGTCTATGGCTACACCTTC	CAIDKPGGKVYGYTF
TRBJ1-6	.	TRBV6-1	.	TGTGCCAGCAGTGCCTTAGGGGGGGATGGTGGTAATACACCCCTCCACTTT	CASSALGGDGGNTPLHF
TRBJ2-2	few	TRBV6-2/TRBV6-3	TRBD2	TGTGCCAGCAGTTACCGGACTAGCGGGAGGGCGTACACCGGGGAGCTGTTTTTT	CASSYRTSGRAYTGELFF
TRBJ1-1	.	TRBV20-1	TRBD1	TGCAGTGCTAGAGGATCGGGTTCAGGGGGCGTAAACACTGAAGCTTTCTTT	CSARGSGSGGVNTEAFF
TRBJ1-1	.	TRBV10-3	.	TGTGCCATCAGTGAGTCGAAGCTTCTGAACACTGAAGCTTTCTTT	CAISESKLLNTEAFF
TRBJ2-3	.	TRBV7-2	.	TGTGCCAGCAGCTTAGGAAATCGGGCCGCCGGGGATACGCAGTATTTT	CASSLGNRAAGDTQYF
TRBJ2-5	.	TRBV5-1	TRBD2	TGCGCCAGCGCACCTAGCGGGAGCGGTGAGACCCAGTACTTC	CASAPSGSGETQYF
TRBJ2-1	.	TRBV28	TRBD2	TGTGCCAGCAGTACGGGGGTAGCGGGAGCCCCAGAGCAGTTCTTC	CASSTGVAGAPEQFF
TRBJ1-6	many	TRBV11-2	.	TGTGCCAGCAGCTTAGGAAATCCAAATTCACCCCTCCACTTT	CASSLGNPNSPLHF
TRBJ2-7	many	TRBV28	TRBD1	TGTGCCAGCAGAACCGGGACAGGGAACGAGCAGTACTTC	CASRTGTGNEQYF
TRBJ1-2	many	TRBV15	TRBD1	TGTGCCACCAGCAGAGATCGGGACAGGGGGGGTGGCTACACCTTC	CATSRDRDRGGGYTF
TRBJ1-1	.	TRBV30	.	TGTGCCTGGAGTCCCAAGACAGTTAACACTGAAGCTTTCTTT	CAWSPKTVNTEAFF
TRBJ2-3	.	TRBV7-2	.	TGTGCCAGCAGCTTTTTAAACAGGGACACGCAGTATTTT	CASSFLNRDTQYF
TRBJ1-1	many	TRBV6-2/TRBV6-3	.	TGTGCCAGCAGTTATATCTCTGAAGCTTTCTTT	CASSYISEAFF